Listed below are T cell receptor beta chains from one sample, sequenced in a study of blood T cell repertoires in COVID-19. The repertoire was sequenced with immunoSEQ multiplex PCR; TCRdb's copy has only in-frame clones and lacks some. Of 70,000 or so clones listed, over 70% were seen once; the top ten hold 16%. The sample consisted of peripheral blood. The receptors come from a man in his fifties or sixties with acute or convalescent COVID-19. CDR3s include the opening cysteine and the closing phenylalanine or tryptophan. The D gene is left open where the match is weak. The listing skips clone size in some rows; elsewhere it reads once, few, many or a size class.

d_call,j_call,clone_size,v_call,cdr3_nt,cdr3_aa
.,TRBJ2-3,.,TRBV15,TGTGCCACCAGCAGACGGGGATTGGACACAGATACGCAGTATTTT,CATSRRGLDTDTQYF
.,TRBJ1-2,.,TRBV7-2,TGTGCCAGCAGCTTAGACCCATCATCGGGGGGCTACACCTTC,CASSLDPSSGGYTF
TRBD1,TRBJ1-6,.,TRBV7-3,TGTGCCAGCAGCCTTACAGGGACAGGGGGCAATAATTCACCCCTCCACTTT,CASSLTGTGGNNSPLHF
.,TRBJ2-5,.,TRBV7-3,TGTGCCAGCGCTAGAACACAGGGCAGTCCACAAGAGACCCAGTACTTC,CASARTQGSPQETQYF
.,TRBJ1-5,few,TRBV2,TGTGCCACCAACCCGCACTCTAGCAATCAGCCCCAGCATTTT,CATNPHSSNQPQHF
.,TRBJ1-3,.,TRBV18,TGTGCCAGCTCACCGGACGGGAGCTCTGGAAACACCATATATTTT,CASSPDGSSGNTIYF
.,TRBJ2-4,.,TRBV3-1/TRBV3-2,TGTGCCAGCAGCCAAGATTCGTTGGGCCCAAACATTCAGTACTTC,CASSQDSLGPNIQYF
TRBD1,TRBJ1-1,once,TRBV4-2,TGTGCCAGCAGCCAAGGAAGGGACAGGGGTTTGAACACTGAAGCTTTCTTT,CASSQGRDRGLNTEAFF
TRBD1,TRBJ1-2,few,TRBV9,TGTGCCAGCAGCGAAAGGGGGGACAGGGGAAGGTATGGCTACACCTTC,CASSERGDRGRYGYTF
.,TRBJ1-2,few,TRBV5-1,TGCGCCAGCAGCTTAGACCCCTTGAGACAGGAAACCGGCTATGGGGGCTACACCTTC,CASSLDPLRQETGYGGYTF
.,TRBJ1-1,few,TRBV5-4,TGTGCCAGCAGCTTTCCCAGGGTCGGCAGGAACACTGAAGCTTTCTTT,CASSFPRVGRNTEAFF
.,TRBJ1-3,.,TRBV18,TGTGCCAGCTCCTCACCCCTTGGACAGACGCCAGGTGGAAACACCATATATTTT,CASSSPLGQTPGGNTIYF
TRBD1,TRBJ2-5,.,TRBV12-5,TGTGCTAGTGGGGACCGACAGGGGAGAGAGACCCAGTACTTC,CASGDRQGRETQYF
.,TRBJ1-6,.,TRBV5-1,TGCGCCAGCAGGGACACCAACCATTCACCCCTCCACTTT,CASRDTNHSPLHF
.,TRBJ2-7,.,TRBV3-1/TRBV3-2,TGTGCCAGCAGCCAAGAGCCCGCGAGCCTCTACGAGCAGTACTTC,CASSQEPASLYEQYF
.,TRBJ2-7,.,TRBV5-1,TGCGCCAGCAGCTTGGAGTCGGCGGGATCCGAGCAGTACTTC,CASSLESAGSEQYF
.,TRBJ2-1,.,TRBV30,TGTGCCTGGAGTGTAGAATCAGGCCTAAATGAGCAGTTCTTC,CAWSVESGLNEQFF
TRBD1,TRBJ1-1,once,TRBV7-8,TGTGCCAGCAGCTTAGCAGGACAGGTAAAAAACACTGAAGCTTTCTTT,CASSLAGQVKNTEAFF
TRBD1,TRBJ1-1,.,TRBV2,TGTGCCAGCAGTGATCAGGACAGGGCCTTCACTGAAGCTTTCTTT,CASSDQDRAFTEAFF
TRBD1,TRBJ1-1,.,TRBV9,TGTGCCAGCAGCGCGGGGACAGCGAACACTGAAGCTTTCTTT,CASSAGTANTEAFF
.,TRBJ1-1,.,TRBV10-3,TGTGCCATCAGTGAGTTAAACACTGAAGCTTTCTTT,CAISELNTEAFF
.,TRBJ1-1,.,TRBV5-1,TGCGCCAGCAGCTTGTATGGCGGGGGAGGCACTGAAGCTTTCTTT,CASSLYGGGGTEAFF
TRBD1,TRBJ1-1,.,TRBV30,TGTGCCTGGACATTCAGGGGGTTCAACACTGAAGCTTTCTTT,CAWTFRGFNTEAFF
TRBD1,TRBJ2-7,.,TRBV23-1,TGCGCCAGCAGTCAATTAACAGGACAGGCAGGCGAGCAGTACTTC,CASSQLTGQAGEQYF
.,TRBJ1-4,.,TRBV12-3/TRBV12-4,TGTGCCAGCACCTACACAGGGCTTGAAAAACTGTTTTTT,CASTYTGLEKLFF
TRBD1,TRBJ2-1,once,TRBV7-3,TGTGCCAGCAGCTTAGCCGGGACAGGGGTCGGTGAGCAGTTCTTC,CASSLAGTGVGEQFF
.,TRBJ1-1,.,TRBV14,TGTGCCAGCAGCCCCTACACATCAGGTGTTGAAGCTTTCTTT,CASSPYTSGVEAFF
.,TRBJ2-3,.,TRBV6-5,TGTGCCAGCAGTAACAGGTACAGAGCCACAGATACGCAGTATTTT,CASSNRYRATDTQYF
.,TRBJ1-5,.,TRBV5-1,TGCGCCAGCAGCTTGGGGACAAATAGCAATCAGCCCCAGCATTTT,CASSLGTNSNQPQHF
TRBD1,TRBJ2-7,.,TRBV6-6,TGTGCCAGCAGCCGAGACAGGGGGCTCTCCTACGAGCAGTACTTC,CASSRDRGLSYEQYF
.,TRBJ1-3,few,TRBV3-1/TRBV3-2,TGTGCCAGCAGCCAAGGATACTCCTCTGGAAACACCATATATTTT,CASSQGYSSGNTIYF
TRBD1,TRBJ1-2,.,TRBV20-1,TGCAGTGCTAGTTTGACAGGGGGCAGGGTAGGCTACACCTTC,CSASLTGGRVGYTF
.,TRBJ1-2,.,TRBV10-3,TGTGCCATCAGTGGTCCAGGGGTGTCTGGCTACACCTTC,CAISGPGVSGYTF
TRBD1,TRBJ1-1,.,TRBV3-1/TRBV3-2,TGTGCCAGCAGCCAAGAGGTCAGGGGGGACACTGAAGCTTTCTTT,CASSQEVRGDTEAFF
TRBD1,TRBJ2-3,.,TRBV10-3,TGTGCCATCAGCCACACAACAGGGGTCCCAGATACGCAGTATTTT,CAISHTTGVPDTQYF
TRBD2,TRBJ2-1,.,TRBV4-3,TGCGCCAGCAGCCAGTCGGGGGGGCCTGGGGATGAGCAGTTCTTC,CASSQSGGPGDEQFF
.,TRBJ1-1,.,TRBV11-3,TGTGCCAGCAGCGTCCGGGAGGGTACTGAAGCTTTCTTT,CASSVREGTEAFF
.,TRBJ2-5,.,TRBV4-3,TGCGCCAGCAGCCAAGATGCGGGCCTCCGGGAGACCCAGTACTTC,CASSQDAGLRETQYF
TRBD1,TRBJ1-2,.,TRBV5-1,TGCGCCAGCAGCTTAACCACGACAGGGGTCTATGGCTACACCTTC,CASSLTTTGVYGYTF
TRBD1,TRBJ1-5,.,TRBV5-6,TGTGCCAGCAGCTTGTACGGGACAGGGAATCAGCCCCAGCATTTT,CASSLYGTGNQPQHF
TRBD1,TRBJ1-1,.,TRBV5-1,TGCGCCAGCAGCTTGGCCCCCGGGACAGGGGGCACTGAAGCTTTCTTT,CASSLAPGTGGTEAFF
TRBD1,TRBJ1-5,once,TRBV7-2,TGTGCCAGCAGCCGGACAGGGAACAATCAGCCCCAGCATTTT,CASSRTGNNQPQHF
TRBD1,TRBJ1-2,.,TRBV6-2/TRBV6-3,TGTGCCAGCAGTTATCATTCGACAGGGGGCTATGGCTACACCTTC,CASSYHSTGGYGYTF
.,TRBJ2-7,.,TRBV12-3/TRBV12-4,TGTGCCAGCAGTTCCGACGGAGTCTACGAGCAGTACTTC,CASSSDGVYEQYF
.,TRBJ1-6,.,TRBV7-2,TGTGCCAGCAGCCCGCGACAGTTTTCAGTTTTTAATTCACCCCTCCACTTT,CASSPRQFSVFNSPLHF
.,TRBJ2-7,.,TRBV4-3,TGCGCCAGCAGCCAAGTAAGGGGGGGCGCCTACGAGCAGTACTTC,CASSQVRGGAYEQYF
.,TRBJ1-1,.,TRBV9,TGTGCCAGCAGCGTAGGAGGGACTGAAGTTGAAGCTTTCTTT,CASSVGGTEVEAFF
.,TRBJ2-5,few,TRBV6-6,TGTGCCAGCAGTTACCCTAGGGGAGGAATCCAAGAGACCCAGTACTTC,CASSYPRGGIQETQYF
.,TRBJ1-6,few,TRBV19,TGTGCCAGTAGTCTCGACCGGGGATATAATTCACCCCTCCACTTT,CASSLDRGYNSPLHF
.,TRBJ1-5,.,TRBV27,TGTGCCAGCAGTTTACCGAATCAGCCCCAGCATTTT,CASSLPNQPQHF
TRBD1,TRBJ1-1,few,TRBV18,TGTGCCAGCTCACCGCGACAGGGGGCCGGCACTGAAGCTTTCTTT,CASSPRQGAGTEAFF
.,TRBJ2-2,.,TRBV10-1,TGCGCCAGCAGAAAGACAGCGAACACCGGGGAGCTGTTTTTT,CASRKTANTGELFF
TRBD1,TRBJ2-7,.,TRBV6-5,TGTGCCAGCAGGCACTCCCGGGACAGCACCTACGAGCAGTACTTC,CASRHSRDSTYEQYF
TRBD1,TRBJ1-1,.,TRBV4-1,TGCGCCAGCAGCCAAGTCGAGGACAGGGACTATTTGCCTGAAGCTTTCTTT,CASSQVEDRDYLPEAFF
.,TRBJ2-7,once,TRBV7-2,TGTGCCAGCAGCTTCGGGGGGGGGACAGTAGCCTACGAGCAGTACTTC,CASSFGGGTVAYEQYF